The 23 T cell receptor beta chains given below trace back to one sample, sequenced in a study of blood T cell repertoires in COVID-19. Profiling relied on immunoSEQ multiplex PCR, and the TCRdb table lists in-frame clones only, not all of them. Among 180,000 or so clones listed, about 86% were seen once. The sample taken for sequencing was peripheral blood. The receptor source for this set is a young man with acute or convalescent COVID-19.

The chain is built from TRBV18 and TRBJ1-4, with D unclear. There are 13 residues in the CDR3. Germline values: CDR1 KGHSH, CDR2 LQKENI. V lost 2 bases to trimming and J lost 5 bases, with 6 bases between them. CDR3 sequence: CASSPTRNEKLFF. The CDR3 DNA sequence: TGTGCCAGCTCACCAACCAGGAATGAAAAACTGTTTTTT.

CDR3 coding DNA: TGTGCCAGCAGCCTTTCCTCGGGACAGGGGTATGGCTACACCTTC. As protein: CASSLSSGQGYGYTF. The genes are TRBV3-1 (or the pseudogene TRBV3-2) and TRBJ1-2, with TRBD1 matching 10 bases. The germline V gene encodes CDR1 LGHDT and CDR2 YNNKEL (reference sequence). This CDR3 spans 15 amino acids. Trimming at V came to 4 bases and at J to 5 bases, leaving 7 bases not matched to a gene.

The V gene is TRBV11-3, the J gene TRBJ2-3, with 8 bases lining up with TRBD2. The length of the CDR3 is 16 residues. V trimming: 3 bases; J trimming: 0 bases; junction bases outside the gene matches: 5. CDR1 SGHNT and CDR2 YENEEA come from the germline V gene. The CDR3 nucleotides read TGTGCCAGCAGCTTGGATAGCGGGGATAGCACAGATACGCAGTATTTT. Translating it yields CASSLDSGDSTDTQYF. Full variable domain (missing parts from reference TRBV11-3 and TRBJ2-3): EAGVVQSPRYKIIEKKQPVAFWCNPISGHNTLYWYLQNLGQGPELLIRYENEEAVDDSQLPKDRFSAERLKGVDSTLKIQPAELGDSAVYLCASSLDSGDSTDTQYFGPGTRLTVL.

The chain carries TRBV6-6 and TRBJ1-5; 8 bases map to TRBD1. The CDR3 sequence is 15 residues long. Germline V lookup: CDR1 MNHNY, CDR2 SVGAGI (reference sequence). Trimming cost V 2 bases and J 7 bases; bases outside gene matches: 7. CDR3 region: CASSYDLGQGQPQHF. CDR3 in DNA: TGTGCCAGCAGTTACGACCTAGGACAGGGACAGCCCCAGCATTTT.

The rearrangement uses TRBV19 and TRBJ1-1; 8 bases line up with TRBD1. V shed 1 base, J shed 3 bases, and the junction held 7 bases outside the gene matches. Germline V gives CDR1 LNHDA, CDR2 SQIVND (reference sequence). This CDR3 comprises 16 residues. The CDR3 protein is CASSIGAGGVDTEAFF. The CDR3 DNA reads TGTGCCAGTAGTATAGGGGCAGGGGGCGTAGACACTGAAGCTTTCTTT.

The chain links TRBV19 to TRBJ2-2; D is perhaps TRBD1 (5 bases). This CDR3 contains 14 residues. Germline CDR1 and CDR2: LNHDA and SQIVND (reference sequence). Trimming stripped 7 bases from V and 1 base from J, with 10 bases between. The CDR3: CASKVTGNTGELFF. The CDR3 nucleotides read TGTGCCAGTAAGGTAACAGGGAACACCGGGGAGCTGTTTTTT.

This clone was seen only a few times. This chain joins TRBV19 and TRBJ1-1; 8 bases agree with TRBD1. J lost 1 base, V lost 7 bases, and 8 bases had no gene match. Germline CDR1 is LNHDA and CDR2 is SQIVND (reference sequence). The CDR3 length is 15 residues. The CDR3 nucleotides read TGTGCCAGTATCGTAGACAGGGGACCGAACACTGAAGCTTTCTTT. This gives the protein CASIVDRGPNTEAFF.

With regard to this clone: Other DNA sequences of this sample code for an identical CDR3. DNA of the CDR3: TGTGCCAGCAGCCAAGGACTAGCGGGGACCTACGAGCAGTACTTC. Its protein is CASSQGLAGTYEQYF. The V and J genes are TRBV3-1 (or the pseudogene TRBV3-2) and TRBJ2-7, with 11 bases that match TRBD2. CDR3 length: 15 amino acids. Germline CDR1 and CDR2: LGHDT and YNNKEL (reference sequence). Trimming took 1 base from V and 2 from J; bases not matched to a gene: 1.

This chain joins TRBV19 and TRBJ1-4; possibly TRBD1 for D (5 bases). Germline CDR1 LNHDA, CDR2 SQIVND (reference sequence). CDR3 size: 15 residues. The V end was cut by 5 bases, the J end by 1 base, with 11 bases between. The CDR3 protein is CASSLGGETNEKLFF. CDR3 DNA: TGTGCCAGTAGTCTGGGGGGGGAAACTAATGAAAAACTGTTTTTT.

The sample holds a few counts of this clone. The V and J genes are TRBV28 and TRBJ2-7; 7 positions match TRBD1. V was clipped by 2 bases and J by 5 bases; unmatched bases: 9. Germline values: CDR1 MDHEN, CDR2 SYDVKM. The CDR3 length is 15 residues. Here the CDR3 reads CASSLALKGGNEQYV. In DNA, the CDR3 is TGTGCCAGCAGTTTAGCGTTAAAAGGGGGCAACGAGCAGTACGTC.

V gene TRBV11-2 combines with J gene TRBJ1-1; D is possibly TRBD1 (5 bases). The CDR3 has 14 residues. CDR1 and CDR2 from the germline V gene are SGHAT and FQNNGV. V lost 5 bases to trimming and J lost 10 bases, with 20 bases between them. The CDR3, as DNA: TGTGCCAGCAGCCTCATAGGGGCAGGGCGGGGAGCTTTCTTT. Its protein is CASSLIGAGRGAFF.

V is TRBV10-3 and J is TRBJ1-6; D ambiguous. The CDR3 is 16 residues long. Germline CDR1 and CDR2: ENHRY and SYGVKD. V lost 3 bases, J lost 9 bases, and 18 bases lay in between. CDR3 sequence reads: CAISDVGTIQASPLHF. For the CDR3, the DNA is TGTGCCATCAGTGATGTAGGCACTATACAAGCTTCACCCCTCCACTTT.

V is TRBV23-1 and J is TRBJ1-5; D remains ambiguous. TRBV23-1 is flagged as an ORF with uncertain function. Deletions cut 0 bases from V and 3 bases from J, with 9 bases between. This CDR3 has 15 residues. The CDR3 protein is CASSQSGRTNQPQHF. DNA of the CDR3: TGCGCCAGCAGTCAATCTGGCAGAACCAATCAGCCCCAGCATTTT.

This sequence joins TRBV19 and TRBJ1-4; 7 bases match TRBD1. J gave up 12 bases and V 6 bases, and 7 bases lay outside the gene matches. Germline lookup yields CDR1 LNHDA and CDR2 SQIVND (reference sequence). The length of the CDR3 is 12 residues. CDR3 sequence: CASSERQGQLFF. As DNA, the CDR3 is TGTGCCAGTAGCGAAAGACAGGGACAACTGTTTTTT.

This clone was observed a single time. One junction end disagrees with the germline gene, perhaps due to a read error. The chain employs TRBV28 and TRBJ1-5; the D gene is possibly TRBD1 (6 bases). This CDR3 region has 17 residues. The germline gives CDR1 MDHEN, CDR2 SYDVKM. The CDR3 DNA reads TGTGCCAGCACCCCTAAGTTGGGGGCGTATAGCAATCAGTCCCAGCATTTT. It yields the protein CASTPKLGAYSNQSQHF. Variable domain in full (rest from reference TRBV28 and TRBJ1-5): DVKVTQSSRYLVKRTGEKVFLECVQDMDHENMFWYRQDPGLGLRLIYFSYDVKMKEKGDIPEGYSVSREKKERFSLILESASTNQTSMYLCASTPKLGAYSNQSQHFGDGTRLSIL.

The J gene is TRBJ2-3, the V gene TRBV7-8; TRBD2 aligns across 8 bases. There are 17 residues in the CDR3. Trimming at V came to 4 bases and at J to 5 bases, leaving 14 bases not matched to a gene. Germline CDR1 reads SGHVS; CDR2 reads FQNEAQ. The CDR3 reads CASSSERSRGGLDTQYF. Written as DNA, the CDR3 is TGTGCCAGCAGCTCCGAACGTTCGCGCGGGGGGTTAGATACGCAGTATTTT.

The chain joins TRBV25-1 to TRBJ2-3; no clear D. CDR1 MGHDK and CDR2 SYGVNS come from the germline V gene. The CDR3 sequence is 13 residues long. V shed 1 base and J shed 7 bases, with 9 bases lying between them. The CDR3 spells CASSEFESHTQYF. The CDR3 DNA reads TGTGCCAGCAGTGAATTTGAGAGCCATACGCAGTATTTT.

This chain uses TRBV6-1 with TRBJ2-2, with a possible D match to TRBD2 (5 bases). This CDR3 has 15 amino acids. The germline V gene encodes CDR1 MNHNS and CDR2 SASEGT. V shed 1 base and J shed 4 bases, with 10 bases lying between them. CDR3 loop: CASSEDLASTGELFF. The CDR3 DNA is TGTGCCAGCAGTGAAGATCTAGCCAGCACCGGGGAGCTGTTTTTT.

This clone was counted between two and nine times. The rearrangement links TRBV19 to TRBJ1-2; D gene unclear. This CDR3 spans 15 amino acids. From germline, CDR1 is LNHDA and CDR2 SQIVND (reference sequence). Trimming took off 3 bases at V and 1 base at J, with 12 bases between the two ends. Here the CDR3 DNA reads TGTGCCAGTAGTATTAACAGCTTACTTAACTATGGCTACACCTTC. Encoded protein: CASSINSLLNYGYTF.

The J gene is TRBJ2-2, the V gene TRBV5-1; 11 positions agree with TRBD1. CDR1 and CDR2 (germline): SGHRS, YFSETQ. Trimming removed 3 bases from V and 6 bases from J; junction bases left unmatched: 4. The CDR3 is made up of 15 amino acids. The CDR3 region is CASSWTGGAAGELFF. The CDR3, as DNA: TGCGCCAGCAGCTGGACAGGGGGCGCAGCCGGGGAGCTGTTTTTT. The full variable domain, with the rest looked up from reference TRBV5-1 and TRBJ2-2, is KAGVTQTPRYLIKTRGQQVTLSCSPISGHRSVSWYQQTPGQGLQFLFEYFSETQRNKGNFPGRFSGRQFSNSRSEMNVSTLELGDSALYLCASSWTGGAAGELFFGEGSRLTVL.

V and J are TRBV20-1 and TRBJ1-1; D gene unclear. The germline V gene has CDR1 DFQATT and CDR2 SNEGSKA (reference sequence). The CDR3 covers 11 residues. Trimming left V 7 bases short and J 2 bases short, with 8 bases between. CDR3 region: CSGERNTEAFF. The CDR3 nucleotides read TGCAGTGGGGAGAGAAACACTGAAGCTTTCTTT.

This clone came up a few times. The rearrangement links TRBV3-1 (or the pseudogene TRBV3-2) to TRBJ1-4, with D possibly matching TRBD1 (5 bases). In germline, CDR1 is LGHDT, CDR2 YNNKEL (reference sequence). V was pared by 4 bases and J by 5 bases, with 11 bases between. The CDR3 runs 14 residues. In DNA, the CDR3 is TGTGCCAGCAGCCTTCAGGGTCGGAATGAAAAACTGTTTTTT. Translated, it gives CASSLQGRNEKLFF.

The count of this clone is one. The chain employs TRBV19 and TRBJ1-1; D unclear. CDR3 size: 13 residues. Germline assignment: CDR1 LNHDA and CDR2 SQIVND (reference sequence). V was cut by 7 bases and J by 4 bases, with 13 bases left in between. The CDR3 nucleotides are TGTGCCAGTACCCCCCGAGGGATCACTGAAGCTTTCTTT. Translating gives CASTPRGITEAFF.